This is a list of T cell receptor beta chains from one sample in a study of shared clonotypes between healthy human individuals. Method: immunoSEQ multiplex PCR; TCRdb's copy keeps in-frame clones and lacks some. Among hundreds of thousands of clones listed, 96% were seen once. Sequencing was done on a sample of naive CD4+ T cells sorted from blood. These receptor sequences come from a woman in her 30s in good health. The CDR3 runs from the conserved cysteine through the conserved F or W. The D gene is left open where the match is weak. Some rows mark clone size as missing; the rest say once, few, many or name a class of expanded clone.

J: TRBJ2-4; V: TRBV6-5; D: -; size: -; CDR3: CASSPRGNTLQYF; DNA: TGTGCCAGCAGTCCCAGGGGTAATACCCTTCAGTACTTC
J: TRBJ2-7; V: TRBV5-1; D: -; size: -; CDR3: CASSRDQSGSYEQYF; DNA: TGCGCCAGCAGCCGTGACCAGTCGGGTTCCTACGAGCAGTACTTC
J: TRBJ2-6; V: TRBV4-2; D: -; size: -; CDR3: CASSQDGQGRGANVLTF; DNA: TGTGCCAGCAGCCAAGATGGGCAGGGGAGAGGGGCCAACGTCCTGACTTTC
J: TRBJ1-1; V: TRBV27; D: -; size: once; CDR3: CASRGLGGGRTEAFF; DNA: TGTGCCAGCAGGGGCCTGGGTGGGGGAAGGACTGAAGCTTTCTTT
J: TRBJ2-7; V: TRBV18; D: TRBD1; size: -; CDR3: CASSLQGAYEQYF; DNA: TGTGCCAGCTCGCTTCAGGGGGCTTACGAGCAGTACTTC
J: TRBJ2-2; V: TRBV18; D: TRBD1; size: once; CDR3: CASSPRPVTGGATGELFF; DNA: TGTGCCAGCTCACCACGCCCCGTGACAGGGGGCGCCACCGGGGAGCTGTTTTTT
J: TRBJ2-5; V: TRBV18; D: -; size: -; CDR3: CASSGGQLQETQYF; DNA: TGTGCCAGCTCGGGAGGACAGTTACAAGAGACCCAGTACTTC
J: TRBJ2-7; V: TRBV4-2; D: -; size: once; CDR3: CASSYESYEQYF; DNA: TGTGCCAGCAGCTACGAGTCCTACGAGCAGTACTTC
J: TRBJ2-3; V: TRBV5-1; D: TRBD1; size: -; CDR3: CASSLVGQGDLDTQYF; DNA: TGCGCCAGCAGCTTGGTGGGACAGGGGGATTTGGATACGCAGTATTTT
J: TRBJ1-5; V: TRBV2; D: -; size: few; CDR3: CASSYGQPQHF; DNA: TGTGCCAGCAGCTACGGGCAGCCCCAGCATTTT
J: TRBJ1-1; V: TRBV16; D: -; size: -; CDR3: CASSQFTPTVNTEAFF; DNA: TGTGCCAGCAGCCAATTCACCCCCACAGTTAACACTGAAGCTTTCTTT
J: TRBJ1-5; V: TRBV19; D: -; size: -; CDR3: CASSTGTQPNQPQHF; DNA: TGTGCCAGTAGTACCGGGACCCAGCCCAATCAGCCCCAGCATTTT
J: TRBJ1-2; V: TRBV7-3; D: -; size: -; CDR3: CASSPTGDGNNYGYTF; DNA: TGTGCCAGCAGCCCAACCGGAGACGGGAATAACTATGGCTACACCTTC
J: TRBJ1-3; V: TRBV19; D: -; size: -; CDR3: CASSRDAGTGLGNTIYF; DNA: TGTGCCAGTAGTAGAGACGCCGGGACTGGACTTGGAAACACCATATATTTT
J: TRBJ1-5; V: TRBV27; D: -; size: -; CDR3: CASSPRVGYNQPQHF; DNA: TGTGCCAGCAGTCCTCGGGTGGGGTACAATCAGCCCCAGCATTTT
J: TRBJ2-3; V: TRBV7-8; D: -; size: -; CDR3: CASSRSGAGTNTYTQYF; DNA: TGTGCCAGCAGCCGATCGGGGGCCGGGACGAACACATATACGCAGTATTTT
J: TRBJ1-2; V: TRBV18; D: -; size: -; CDR3: CASSPLQGDGYTF; DNA: TGTGCCAGCTCACCCCTCCAGGGAGATGGCTACACCTTC
J: TRBJ1-5; V: TRBV15; D: -; size: -; CDR3: CATSRDAGFQPQHF; DNA: TGTGCCACCAGCAGAGATGCGGGGTTCCAGCCCCAGCATTTT
J: TRBJ1-5; V: TRBV2; D: TRBD1; size: -; CDR3: CASSEPQQGRIQPQHF; DNA: TGTGCCAGCAGTGAACCTCAACAGGGGAGGATTCAGCCCCAGCATTTT
J: TRBJ2-2; V: TRBV5-4; D: TRBD1; size: -; CDR3: CASSQGQAYGELFF; DNA: TGTGCCAGCAGCCAGGGACAGGCCTACGGGGAGCTGTTTTTT
J: TRBJ2-4; V: TRBV28; D: TRBD1; size: -; CDR3: CASRQGSKNIQYF; DNA: TGTGCCAGCCGACAGGGGTCTAAAAACATTCAGTACTTC
J: TRBJ1-2; V: TRBV19; D: TRBD1; size: once; CDR3: CASSRDSPGYSYTF; DNA: TGTGCCAGTAGTCGGGACAGCCCGGGTTATAGCTACACCTTC
J: TRBJ2-7; V: TRBV18; D: -; size: -; CDR3: CASSRSVSGEQYF; DNA: TGTGCCAGCTCTCGGAGCGTTTCGGGGGAGCAGTACTTC
J: TRBJ1-1; V: TRBV10-1; D: -; size: -; CDR3: CASSDPGLNTEAFF; DNA: TGCGCCAGCAGTGATCCCGGATTGAACACTGAAGCTTTCTTT
J: TRBJ2-7; V: TRBV6-6; D: -; size: -; CDR3: CASTEDGTSYEQYF; DNA: TGTGCCAGCACCGAGGACGGGACCTCCTACGAGCAGTACTTC
J: TRBJ2-3; V: TRBV11-1; D: -; size: -; CDR3: CASSYRPRERTDTQYF; DNA: TGTGCCAGCAGCTATCGGCCCAGGGAGAGAACAGATACGCAGTATTTT
J: TRBJ1-3; V: TRBV25-1; D: -; size: -; CDR3: CASSEGASGNTIYF; DNA: TGTGCCAGCAGTGAGGGGGCCTCTGGAAACACCATATATTTT
J: TRBJ1-2; V: TRBV19; D: -; size: once; CDR3: CASSIGRTNYGYTF; DNA: TGTGCCAGTAGTATTGGCAGAACTAACTATGGCTACACCTTC
J: TRBJ2-6; V: TRBV30; D: -; size: -; CDR3: CAWGHGGANVLTF; DNA: TGTGCCTGGGGACACGGTGGGGCCAACGTCCTGACTTTC
J: TRBJ2-3; V: TRBV27; D: TRBD2; size: -; CDR3: CASTRTSGTPSTDTQYF; DNA: TGTGCCAGCACCCGCACTAGCGGGACCCCCAGCACAGATACGCAGTATTTT
J: TRBJ2-5; V: TRBV30; D: -; size: -; CDR3: CAWSAPNWYRGVETQYF; DNA: TGTGCCTGGAGTGCCCCTAACTGGTACCGTGGAGTAGAGACCCAGTACTTC
J: TRBJ1-5; V: TRBV28; D: TRBD1; size: -; CDR3: CASRFRGASNQPQHF; DNA: TGTGCCAGCAGGTTCAGGGGGGCGAGCAATCAGCCCCAGCATTTT
J: TRBJ2-3; V: TRBV28; D: -; size: -; CDR3: CASGMTDTQYF; DNA: TGTGCCAGCGGAATGACTGATACGCAGTATTTT
J: TRBJ2-7; V: TRBV4-1; D: TRBD1; size: -; CDR3: CASSQRGGASYEQYF; DNA: TGCGCCAGCAGCCAACGAGGGGGCGCCTCCTACGAGCAGTACTTC
J: TRBJ1-4; V: TRBV18; D: -; size: -; CDR3: CASSPPGGNSNEKLFF; DNA: TGTGCCAGCTCACCACCCGGGGGGAACTCCAATGAAAAACTGTTTTTT
J: TRBJ1-2; V: TRBV5-4; D: -; size: -; CDR3: CASVWCAGKTYGYTF; DNA: TGTGCCAGCGTTTGGTGCGCAGGAAAGACCTATGGCTACACCTTC
J: TRBJ1-1; V: TRBV20-1; D: -; size: -; CDR3: CSALNTEAFF; DNA: TGCAGTGCTCTGAACACTGAAGCTTTCTTT